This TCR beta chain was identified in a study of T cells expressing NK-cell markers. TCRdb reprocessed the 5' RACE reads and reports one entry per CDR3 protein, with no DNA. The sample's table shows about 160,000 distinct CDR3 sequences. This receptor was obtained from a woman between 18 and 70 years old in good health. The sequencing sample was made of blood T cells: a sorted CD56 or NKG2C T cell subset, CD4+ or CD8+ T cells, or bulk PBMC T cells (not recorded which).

The chain's CDR3 is CASSQRGTDYGYTF. V gene TRBV5-1 combines with J gene TRBJ1-2; the D gene TCRdb calls, TRBD1, cannot be checked with no DNA. Germline CDR1 reads SGHRS; CDR2 reads YFSETQ. This CDR3 has 14 amino acids.